The 32 T cell receptor beta chains presented below share a single source sample, sequenced in a study of T-cell memory formation after mild COVID-19. TCRdb independently ran MiXCR on the 5' RACE reads; one entry per CDR3 protein. The data show around 180,000 distinct CDR3 sequences, approximately 16% seen once. Input material: PBMCs or a T cell subset sorted from them (not recorded which). The receptors derive from an adult woman who had mild COVID-19 (a few samples of this study predate the infection). Cell type and time point are not known.

This clonotype was seen a few times. This chain links TRBV10-3 with TRBJ2-5; 9 bases agree with TRBD2. Germline V gene data show CDR1 as ENHRY and CDR2 as SYGVKD. The CDR3 contains 16 residues. The V segment lost 10 bases and the J segment 5 bases; nucleotides outside the gene matches: 17. CDR3 residues: CATMGLIAGVGETQYF. The CDR3, as DNA: TGTGCCACCATGGGTCTTATAGCGGGAGTCGGCGAGACCCAGTACTTC.

The rearrangement links TRBV7-9 to TRBJ2-1, with TRBD2 matching 12 bases. The ends lost 6 bases at V and 8 bases at J; junction bases unmatched: 8. The CDR3 spans 15 residues. CDR1 SEHNR and CDR2 FQNEAQ come from the germline V gene (reference sequence). The CDR3 bases are TGTGCCAGCAGTACAGGACTAGCGGGAATGGATGAGCAGTTCTTC. Encoded protein: CASSTGLAGMDEQFF.

There are a few counts of this clonotype. V usage is TRBV7-9 and J usage is TRBJ1-1; TRBD1 agrees at 7 bases. The CDR3 covers 14 residues. From germline, CDR1 is SEHNR and CDR2 FQNEAQ (reference sequence). V lost 5 bases, J lost 5 bases, and 8 bases stayed unmatched. The CDR3 here is CASSGEGAFTEAFF. DNA for the CDR3: TGTGCCAGCAGCGGGGAGGGGGCGTTTACTGAAGCTTTCTTT.

The chain combines TRBV6-5 with TRBJ1-2; D gene uncertain. The germline CDR1 and CDR2 sequences are MNHEY and SVGAGI. Trimming pared 10 bases from V and 6 bases from J, leaving 9 bases between. CDR3 size: 10 residues. CDR3: CATHRDGYTF. CDR3 sequence (DNA): TGTGCCACGCATCGTGATGGCTACACCTTC.

V usage is TRBV5-1 and J usage is TRBJ2-3; D remains unclear. Germline V gene data show CDR1 as SGHRS and CDR2 as YFSETQ. This CDR3 has 16 residues. Deletions cut 4 bases from V and 0 bases from J, with 15 bases between. The CDR3 protein is CASSRNLERSTDTQYF. CDR3 sequence (DNA): TGCGCCAGCAGCCGAAATCTTGAGCGAAGCACAGATACGCAGTATTTT. Full variable domain (remainder filled in from reference TRBV5-1 and TRBJ2-3): KAGVTQTPRYLIKTRGQQVTLSCSPISGHRSVSWYQQTPGQGLQFLFEYFSETQRNKGNFPGRFSGRQFSNSRSEMNVSTLELGDSALYLCASSRNLERSTDTQYFGPGTRLTVL.

This clonotype came up a few times. The V call is TRBV3-1, the J call TRBJ2-7; D possibly corresponds to TRBD2 (6 bases). Trimming removed 4 bases from V and 3 bases from J, with 13 bases in between. Germline V gene sequence: CDR1 LGHDT, CDR2 YNNKEL (reference sequence). The CDR3 has 14 residues. CDR3 loop: CASSPAGGSYEQYF. The CDR3 DNA sequence: TGTGCCAGCAGCCCCGCCGGGGGAAGCTACGAGCAGTACTTC.

This clonotype was recorded a few times. This chain links TRBV5-1 with TRBJ2-3; tentatively, D is TRBD2 (5 bases). The CDR3 is 15 residues long. Trimming removed 3 bases from V and 2 bases from J, with 13 bases in between. Germline assignment: CDR1 SGHRS and CDR2 YFSETQ. This CDR3 reads CASSWSGLDTDTQYF. The CDR3 DNA sequence: TGCGCCAGCAGCTGGAGCGGTTTGGACACAGATACGCAGTATTTT.

The V gene is TRBV10-3, the J gene TRBJ1-6; D remains ambiguous. In germline, CDR1 is ENHRY, CDR2 SYGVKD. V lost 1 base and J lost 8, with 6 bases in between. This CDR3 is 13 amino acids long. This CDR3 reads CAISEYEYSPLHF. Written as DNA, the CDR3 is TGTGCCATCAGTGAGTACGAGTATTCACCCCTCCACTTT.

This chain connects TRBV5-1 to TRBJ1-2; 10 bases line up with TRBD1. The CDR3 is 15 amino acids. Unmatched junction bases numbered 5, after V lost 2 bases and J lost 4 bases. In germline, CDR1 is SGHRS, CDR2 YFSETQ. The CDR3 loop reads CASSLKTGGAYGYTF. In nucleotides, the CDR3 is TGCGCCAGCAGCTTAAAGACAGGGGGCGCCTATGGCTACACCTTC.

This sequence joins TRBV24-1 and TRBJ2-1; 7 nucleotides match TRBD1. V lost 3 bases and J lost 5; bases outside the gene matches: 3. This CDR3 region has 14 residues. CDR1 and CDR2 from the germline V gene are KGHDR and SFDVKD. CDR3 DNA sequence: TGTGCCACCAGTGATCCTACAGGGGACAATGAGCAGTTCTTC. Translation gives CATSDPTGDNEQFF.

There are a few counts of this clonotype. The J gene is TRBJ2-1, the V gene TRBV11-3; D remains unclear. V shed 1 base and J shed 6 bases, with 10 bases lying between them. CDR1 SGHNT and CDR2 YENEEA come from the germline V gene. The CDR3 loop spans 14 amino acids. In nucleotides, the CDR3 is TGTGCCAGCAGCTTAGGGCTTCCATCCAATGAGCAGTTCTTC. Amino acids: CASSLGLPSNEQFF.

This clonotype was detected many times. This sequence joins TRBV4-1 and TRBJ1-1, with D possibly matching TRBD1 (5 bases). The germline V gene has CDR1 MGHRA and CDR2 YSYEKL. The CDR3 length is 14 residues. V dropped 0 bases and J dropped 2 bases, with 7 bases sitting between them. The DNA for the CDR3 is TGCGCCAGCAGCCAAGACAGGGATAACACTGAAGCTTTCTTT. Translated: CASSQDRDNTEAFF.

The gene calls are TRBV7-3 and TRBJ1-1; D perhaps matches TRBD1 (5 bases). The CDR3 spans 15 residues. Trimming took 5 bases from V and 1 from J, leaving 14 bases between them. Looked up from germline, CDR1 is SGHTA and CDR2 is FQGTGA. The CDR3 DNA reads as TGTGCCAGCAGCCTCTCCGGGACCTCGAACACTGAAGCTTTCTTT. Protein: CASSLSGTSNTEAFF.

This clonotype was counted between two and nine times. The gene calls are TRBV15 and TRBJ2-3; 7 bases are shared with TRBD2. J gave up 0 bases and V 4 bases, and 1 base lay outside the gene matches. This CDR3 region has 14 residues. The V gene's germline CDR1 is LNHNV and CDR2 YYDKDF (reference sequence). The CDR3 protein is CATSISGSTDTQYF. Here the CDR3 DNA reads TGTGCCACCAGCATTAGCGGGAGCACAGATACGCAGTATTTT.

This rearrangement joins TRBV7-9 to TRBJ1-4, with 12 bases lining up with TRBD1. The ends lost 3 bases at V and 8 bases at J; junction bases unmatched: 10. The CDR3 runs 17 residues. Germline assignment: CDR1 SEHNR and CDR2 FQNEAQ (reference sequence). In DNA, the CDR3 is TGTGCCAGCAGCTTGCTCCGGGACAGGGGGCCTCAGGAAAAACTGTTTTTT. Its protein product is CASSLLRDRGPQEKLFF.

A few counts support this clonotype. The chain couples TRBV5-1 to TRBJ2-3; D possibly corresponds to TRBD2 (6 bases). V was pared by 0 bases and J by 0 bases, with 11 bases between. Germline V gene sequence: CDR1 SGHRS, CDR2 YFSETQ. The CDR3 has 16 amino acids. CDR3 protein: CASSLAMGRSTDTQYF. In DNA, the CDR3 is TGCGCCAGCAGCTTGGCTATGGGGAGGAGCACAGATACGCAGTATTTT.

The rearrangement links TRBV24-1 to TRBJ1-2; D gene uncertain. Deletions cut 7 bases from V and 0 bases from J, with 8 bases between. The CDR3 runs to 13 residues. Germline values: CDR1 KGHDR, CDR2 SFDVKD. DNA of the CDR3: TGTGCCACCAGGAAGGGAGCTAACTATGGCTACACCTTC. Translated, it gives CATRKGANYGYTF.

The V gene is TRBV5-1, the J gene TRBJ1-3; D gene ambiguous. There are 15 residues in the CDR3. The ends were cut back, 2 bases at V and 1 base at J, with 10 bases in the middle. Germline CDR1 and CDR2: SGHRS and YFSETQ. Here the CDR3 DNA reads TGCGCCAGCAGCTTAGATGTAGGGTCTGGAAACACCATATATTTT. Protein: CASSLDVGSGNTIYF.

The chain uses TRBV12-3 or TRBV12-4 and TRBJ2-7, with 7 positions matching TRBD2. The trim removed 8 bases at V and 1 base at J, leaving 8 bases unmatched. This CDR3 spans 14 amino acids. CDR3 amino acids: CASRRLADSYEQYF. The CDR3 region has the DNA TGTGCCAGCCGGCGGCTAGCGGATTCCTACGAGCAGTACTTC.

The chain links TRBV27 to TRBJ2-2; 11 bases map to TRBD2. CDR1 and CDR2 (germline): MNHEY, SMNVEV (reference sequence). V was clipped by 8 bases and J by 7 bases; unmatched bases: 9. This CDR3 spans 15 amino acids. In nucleotides, the CDR3 is TGTGCCAGCCTGACTAGCGGGATGGTGGGCGGGGAGCTGTTTTTT. This encodes CASLTSGMVGGELFF.

The J gene is TRBJ2-7, the V gene TRBV4-3, with D possibly matching TRBD2 (5 bases). CDR3 length: 14 amino acids. Per germline, CDR1 LGHNA and CDR2 YSLEER. Trimming removed 0 bases at V and 2 bases at J, with 8 bases between. CDR3 sequence: CASSQDTGTYEQYF. CDR3 in DNA: TGCGCCAGCAGCCAAGATACGGGAACCTACGAGCAGTACTTC.

The rearrangement uses TRBV7-3 and TRBJ2-1, with D perhaps matching TRBD1 or TRBD2 (5 bases each). The CDR3 runs to 11 residues. Trimming removed 5 bases from V and 11 bases from J, with 10 bases in between. Looked up from germline, CDR1 is SGHTA and CDR2 is FQGTGA. The CDR3 sequence: CASSISGQQFF. In DNA form, the CDR3 reads TGTGCCAGCAGCATATCGGGACAGCAGTTCTTC.

This clonotype came up a few times. The rearrangement links TRBV4-3 to TRBJ2-2; 7 positions agree with TRBD2. Trimming removed 7 bases from V and 7 bases from J; junction bases left unmatched: 12. Germline values: CDR1 LGHNA, CDR2 YSLEER. The CDR3 totals 15 residues. The chain's CDR3 is CASTTWGGLGGELFF. The CDR3 DNA is TGCGCCAGCACTACATGGGGAGGGCTTGGCGGGGAGCTGTTTTTT.

The rearrangement joins TRBV12-3 or TRBV12-4 to TRBJ1-2; a weak D match, TRBD1 (5 bases). This CDR3 comprises 18 residues. V was shortened by 5 bases and J by 1 base, with 23 bases between the two germline ends. The CDR3 sequence: CASSPRTGGEMLNYGYTF. CDR3 DNA sequence: TGTGCCAGCAGTCCCCGGACTGGAGGGGAGATGCTTAACTATGGCTACACCTTC.

This clonotype was seen repeatedly, ten times or more. The rearrangement links TRBV3-1 to TRBJ2-1, with TRBD1 matching 11 bases. CDR1 LGHDT and CDR2 YNNKEL come from the germline V gene (reference sequence). This CDR3 has 14 residues. The J segment lost 10 bases and the V segment lost 3 bases, leaving 5 bases of the junction unmatched. This chain's CDR3 is CASSHGTGGEEQFF. The DNA for the CDR3 is TGTGCCAGCAGCCACGGGACAGGGGGTGAGGAGCAGTTCTTC.

The J gene is TRBJ2-5, the V gene TRBV12-3 or TRBV12-4; 11 bases map to TRBD2. V shed 5 bases, J shed 3 bases, and the junction held 2 bases outside the gene matches. The CDR3 is 14 amino acids. CDR3: CASSPTSGKETQYF. The CDR3 DNA reads as TGTGCCAGCAGTCCGACTAGCGGGAAAGAGACCCAGTACTTC.

The chain employs TRBV30 and TRBJ1-1; D perhaps matches TRBD1 (5 bases). Germline CDR1 GTSNPN, CDR2 SVGIG (reference sequence). This CDR3 is built from 14 residues. V lost 1 base to trimming and J lost 11 bases, with 20 bases between them. CDR3 amino acids: CAWSAVWGAGSAFF. CDR3 bases: TGTGCCTGGAGTGCTGTCTGGGGCGCGGGGTCCGCTTTCTTT.

This clonotype appeared many times. The chain recombines TRBV27 with TRBJ2-7, with a weak D call TRBD2 (5 bases). The CDR3 loop spans 14 amino acids. The germline gives CDR1 MNHEY, CDR2 SMNVEV (reference sequence). Trimming left V 3 bases short and J 3 bases short, with 12 bases between. The CDR3 protein is CASSFGVWGYEQYF. Here the CDR3 DNA reads TGTGCCAGCAGTTTCGGGGTCTGGGGCTACGAGCAGTACTTC.

DNA of the CDR3: TGTGCCATCAGGGACAGGGGGCGAGAAGGCACCTACGAGCAGTACTTC. This sequence encodes CAIRDRGREGTYEQYF. This chain connects TRBV10-3 to TRBJ2-7; TRBD1 matches 11 bases. This CDR3 has 16 amino acids. The germline V gene encodes CDR1 ENHRY and CDR2 SYGVKD. V dropped 6 bases and J dropped 2; count of bases not matched to a gene: 9.

The chain has TRBV19 and TRBJ2-7, with 9 bases fitting TRBD1. Trimming at V came to 5 bases and at J to 3 bases, leaving 5 bases not matched to a gene. The CDR3 is 14 residues long. Germline CDR1 LNHDA, CDR2 SQIVND (reference sequence). This CDR3 is CASSSRDRVYEQYF. The CDR3 nucleotides read TGTGCCAGTAGTTCCCGGGACAGGGTCTACGAGCAGTACTTC.

This clonotype showed up just a few times. The chain is built from TRBV3-1 and TRBJ2-7; no definite D call. Trimming took off 1 base at V and 1 base at J, with 2 bases between the two ends. CDR1 LGHDT and CDR2 YNNKEL come from the germline V gene (reference sequence). The length of the CDR3 is 12 residues. DNA for the CDR3: TGTGCCAGCAGCCAAGCATCCTACGAGCAGTACTTC. This gives the protein CASSQASYEQYF.

The chain employs TRBV7-6 and TRBJ2-1; 8 bases line up with TRBD2. This CDR3 has 19 residues. The junction had 16 bases not matched to a gene; V was cut back by 1 base and J by 5 bases. The germline V gene has CDR1 SGHVS and CDR2 FNYEAQ. The CDR3 bases are TGTGCCAGCAGCTTAGTAAGCCGGGGGGGCCGAAAGGGGAACAATGAGCAGTTCTTC. It translates to CASSLVSRGGRKGNNEQFF.